This TCR beta chain appears in the sequencing data of a study of T-cell memory formation after mild COVID-19. Turning to the study itself: TCR clustering was largely donor specific. Study-wide points: Most CD4+ clones that shrank were in CM and EM, while CD8+ ones turned up in EMRA.

This clonotype was detected only a few times. What it recognizes is unknown. The germline V gene has CDR1 SGHVS and CDR2 FNYEAQ. The V and J ends lost 4 bases and 6 bases respectively, with 6 bases between them. The CDR3 is 12 residues long. TCRdb re-called the 5' RACE reads through MiXCR, storing one row per CDR3 protein. The repertoire holds under 50,000 distinct CDR3 sequences, with 27% as singletons. Sequencing was performed on PBMCs or a T cell subset sorted from them (not recorded which). The source is a man between 18 and 35 years old who had mild COVID-19 (a few samples of this study predate the infection). Cell type and time point are not known. The chain combines TRBV7-6 with TRBJ2-2, with unresolved D. CDR3: CASSSRAGELFF. CDR3 sequence (DNA): TGTGCCAGCAGCTCACGGGCCGGGGAGCTGTTTTTT.